This T cell receptor beta chain was captured by sequencing in a study of immune cell composition in non-small cell lung cancer. Some clones are missing from TCRdb's copy, which holds only in-frame ones; the method was immunoSEQ multiplex PCR. The sample has more than 3,000 clones, roughly two thirds seen once. The normal lung sample lay at least 3 cm, and maximally far, from the tumour. The CDR3 has 12 amino acids. CDR1 and CDR2 (germline): SGHRS, YFSETQ. Trimming left V 5 bases short and J 5 bases short, with 11 bases between. The TCR originated in a human donor with non-small cell lung cancer. The V call is TRBV5-1, the J call TRBJ2-7; weak D call: TRBD2 (5 bases). Specimen: non-adjacent lung tissue. CDR3 sequence (DNA): TGCGCCAGCAGGGAGGTCCACGACGAGCAGTACTTC. This translates into CASREVHDEQYF.